Shown below are 25 T cell receptor beta chains from a single sample sequenced in a study of cytomegalovirus exposure and HLA in healthy donors. The study ran its PCR with 60 Vbeta and 13 Jbeta primers. The table came from immunoSEQ multiplex PCR; TCRdb's copy has only in-frame clones and leaves some out. The table records 130,000 or so clones, more than 75% of them present only once. Sequencing was performed on PBMCs. The receptor set was obtained from a man aged 18-30 years in good health and CMV-seropositive.

This clone was seen once. This chain connects TRBV19 to TRBJ2-5; D is undetermined. The closer fit of TRBJ2-7 to the DNA end suggests the J call may be wrong. Germline V gene data show CDR1 as LNHDA and CDR2 as SQIVND (reference sequence). CDR3 length equals 13 residues. The CDR3, as DNA: TGTGCCAGTAGTAGTCGCCTGGACTACGAGCAGTACTTC. It yields the protein CASSSRLDYEQYF.

The genes are TRBV5-4 and TRBJ1-1, with a tentative D call TRBD1 (6 bases). The V and J ends lost 6 bases and 11 bases respectively, with 17 bases between them. Germline V gives CDR1 SGHNT, CDR2 YYREEE (reference sequence). CDR3 length: 12 residues. CDR3 nucleotides: TGTGCCAGCACCGCAGAGGGGGTCTCGGCTTTCTTT. Translated: CASTAEGVSAFF.

This clone was recorded once. The chain joins TRBV10-2 to TRBJ1-5, with D maybe TRBD1 (6 bases). Deletions cut 6 bases from V and 3 bases from J, with 12 bases between. Germline CDR1 and CDR2: WSHSY and SAAADI. The CDR3 has 14 residues. The CDR3 here is CASRDDRYNQPQHF. Written as DNA, the CDR3 is TGCGCCAGCAGGGATGACAGGTACAATCAGCCCCAGCATTTT.

The rearrangement links TRBV11-3 to TRBJ2-3; 8 positions match TRBD2. Germline V gene sequence: CDR1 SGHNT, CDR2 YENEEA. This CDR3 has 16 residues. After removal of 3 bases from V and 4 bases from J, the junction contained 9 bases not matched to a gene. The CDR3 DNA sequence: TGTGCCAGCAGCTTCAATGCGGGAGGTGGCGCAGATACGCAGTATTTT. As protein: CASSFNAGGGADTQYF.

V and J are TRBV5-1 and TRBJ2-7; perhaps TRBD2 as D (5 bases). Germline-derived CDR1 and CDR2 are SGHRS and YFSETQ. This CDR3 is 16 amino acids long. Trimming cost V 6 bases and J 0 bases, with 19 bases left between them. The CDR3 region has the DNA TGCGCCAGCACCGACGGGGTAGTGGGGTTCTCCTACGAGCAGTACTTC. It translates to CASTDGVVGFSYEQYF.

This chain joins TRBV2 and TRBJ1-4; no definite D call. Trimming cost V 5 bases and J 6 bases, with 16 bases left between them. The CDR3 extends over 15 amino acids. From germline, CDR1 is SNHLY and CDR2 FYNNEI. CDR3: CASSRRGGGDEKLFF. CDR3 in DNA: TGTGCCAGCAGTCGACGCGGAGGTGGAGATGAAAAACTGTTTTTT.

This clone has only one observation. The V call is TRBV4-1, the J call TRBJ1-5; no clear D. The ends were cut back, 1 base at V and 7 bases at J, with 8 bases in the middle. The germline V gene encodes CDR1 MGHRA and CDR2 YSYEKL. The CDR3 runs to 13 residues. This CDR3 is CASSQGNMQPQHF. DNA for the CDR3: TGCGCCAGCAGCCAAGGTAACATGCAGCCCCAGCATTTT.

This chain connects TRBV9 to TRBJ2-1; 9 bases map to TRBD1. The CDR3 has 19 amino acids. The V and J ends lost 0 bases and 9 bases, in that order; junction bases with no gene match: 19. The V gene's germline CDR1 is SGDLS and CDR2 YYNGEE. CDR3 residues: CASSVGVPFGTGWESEQFF. Here the CDR3 DNA reads TGTGCCAGCAGCGTAGGAGTCCCCTTCGGGACAGGGTGGGAAAGTGAGCAGTTCTTC.

The chain combines TRBV25-1 with TRBJ1-2; D uncertain. V lost 7 bases and J 9 bases, leaving 12 bases between the germline ends. The V gene's germline CDR1 is MGHDK and CDR2 SYGVNS. This CDR3 contains 11 residues. The CDR3 is CASTDLRSYTF. DNA for the CDR3: TGTGCCAGCACTGATTTGAGGAGCTACACCTTC.

The genes are TRBV6-1 and TRBJ1-3; D remains unclear. This CDR3 has 15 residues. V shed 3 bases and J shed 0 bases, with 9 bases lying between them. CDR1 and CDR2 (germline): MNHNS, SASEGT. In DNA, the CDR3 is TGTGCCAGCAGTGATTGGAGGAGCTCTGGAAACACCATATATTTT. The encoded protein is CASSDWRSSGNTIYF.

The genes are TRBV27 and TRBJ1-2; 11 nucleotides match TRBD1. Trimming took 6 bases from V and 5 from J; bases not matched to a gene: 8. Per germline, CDR1 MNHEY and CDR2 SMNVEV (reference sequence). The CDR3 spans 15 residues. This CDR3 is CASRRLGQGEYGYTF. The CDR3 DNA sequence: TGTGCCAGCAGGAGACTGGGACAGGGGGAATATGGCTACACCTTC.

This clone has just one count. The chain is built from TRBV2 and TRBJ2-5, with TRBD1 matching 7 bases. Per germline, CDR1 SNHLY and CDR2 FYNNEI. The CDR3 has 12 amino acids. V was clipped by 5 bases and J by 5 bases; unmatched bases: 2. CDR3 region: CASSPQGETQYF. CDR3 coding DNA: TGTGCCAGCAGTCCACAGGGGGAGACCCAGTACTTC.

Remarks on this clone: One end of the junction varies from germline; a read error may be responsible. The V gene is TRBV7-7, the J gene TRBJ2-7; D not resolved. CDR3 length equals 12 residues. From germline, CDR1 is SSHAT and CDR2 FNYEAQ (reference sequence). The CDR3 nucleotides read TGTGCTAGCAGCTCAGATCCCTACGAGCAGTACTTC. It is translated as CASSSDPYEQYF.

The genes are TRBV4-1 and TRBJ2-7; D possibly corresponds to TRBD2 (6 bases). Deletions cut 1 base from V and 5 bases from J, with 18 bases between. CDR1 is MGHRA and CDR2 is YSYEKL in the germline V gene. The CDR3 loop spans 16 amino acids. This chain's CDR3 is CASSQVRRERRNEQYF. Written as DNA, the CDR3 is TGCGCCAGCAGCCAAGTAAGGCGGGAAAGGAGAAACGAGCAGTACTTC.

For this clone: An end of the junction differs from the germline gene, which may be a read error. The chain couples TRBV11-2 to TRBJ2-1, with a possible D match to TRBD1 (6 bases). The germline V gene has CDR1 SGHAT and CDR2 FQNNGV. CDR3 length: 15 amino acids. DNA for the CDR3: TGTGTCAGCAGCTATTATACAGGGAACTACAATGAGCAGTTCTTC. Its translation is CVSSYYTGNYNEQFF.

The chain links TRBV29-1 to TRBJ2-7; no clear D gene. Germline-derived CDR1 and CDR2 are SQVTM and ANQGSEA. V gave up 3 bases and J gave up 3 bases, with 12 bases separating them. CDR3 size: 13 residues. The CDR3 loop is CSVDSLDGYEQYF. The CDR3 DNA reads as TGCAGCGTTGATAGTCTAGACGGCTACGAGCAGTACTTC.

The rearrangement links TRBV2 to TRBJ2-7, with TRBD2 matching over 10 bases. Looked up from germline, CDR1 is SNHLY and CDR2 is FYNNEI. The CDR3 runs 14 residues. With V trimmed by 4 bases and J by 5 bases, 5 bases remained unmatched. For the CDR3, the DNA is TGTGCCAGCAGTGTTCTAGCGGGAGACGACGAGCAGTACTTC. Translating gives CASSVLAGDDEQYF.

The chain joins TRBV27 to TRBJ1-1; 7 bases match TRBD1. This CDR3 has 13 residues. After removal of 5 bases from V and 3 bases from J, the junction contained 3 bases not matched to a gene. Germline V gene data show CDR1 as MNHEY and CDR2 as SMNVEV (reference sequence). The CDR3 is CASSLGQYTEAFF. The DNA for the CDR3 is TGTGCCAGCAGTCTGGGACAGTACACTGAAGCTTTCTTT.

This chain's CDR3 is CASSWPGSDSRPGELFF. CDR3 nucleotide sequence: TGTGCCAGCAGCTGGCCCGGGTCTGACTCCCGGCCCGGGGAGCTGTTTTTT. The chain is built from TRBV7-9 and TRBJ2-2; D gene unclear. CDR3 size: 17 residues. CDR1 and CDR2 (germline): SEHNR, FQNEAQ (reference sequence). V lost 4 bases to trimming and J lost 6 bases, with 21 bases between them.

The chain uses TRBV7-9 and TRBJ1-1, with D perhaps matching TRBD1 (5 bases). V lost 4 bases to trimming and J lost 1 base, with 13 bases between them. There are 15 residues in the CDR3. Germline loops: CDR1 SEHNR, CDR2 FQNEAQ (reference sequence). For the CDR3, the DNA is TGTGCCAGCAGCTCGCGGGGAGGGGAGAACACTGAAGCTTTCTTT. This sequence encodes CASSSRGGENTEAFF.

The chain couples TRBV6-1 to TRBJ1-2, with TRBD1 identical over 9 bases. Trimming cost V 6 bases and J 4 bases; bases outside gene matches: 3. CDR3 length: 13 residues. CDR1 MNHNS and CDR2 SASEGT come from the germline V gene. The CDR3 bases are TGTGCCAGCAGCACGGACAGGGGCTATGGCTACACCTTC. Translating it yields CASSTDRGYGYTF.

This clone was observed a few times. Other DNA variants within this sample encode the same CDR3. The chain couples TRBV27 to TRBJ2-7; TRBD1 is a possible D gene (6 bases). Per the germline V gene, CDR1 is MNHEY and CDR2 is SMNVEV (reference sequence). The CDR3 runs to 15 residues. V lost 6 bases, J lost 4 bases, and 19 bases lay in between. The CDR3 DNA sequence: TGTGCCAGCAGCCTGGATGGTGGGGGCAGGTACGAGCAGTACTTC. The encoded protein is CASSLDGGGRYEQYF.

The chain has TRBV6-5 and TRBJ1-4; D ambiguous. Trimming removed 4 bases at V and 7 bases at J, with 16 bases between. Per the germline V gene, CDR1 is MNHEY and CDR2 is SVGAGI. This CDR3 has 15 amino acids. The CDR3 reads CASSWKGGQSEKLFF. The CDR3 DNA is TGTGCCAGCAGTTGGAAAGGAGGCCAGAGTGAAAAACTGTTTTTT.

The genes are TRBV6-5 and TRBJ2-1, with 9 bases that match TRBD2. Germline V gene lookup returns CDR1 MNHEY and CDR2 SVGAGI. The trim removed 6 bases at V and 6 bases at J, leaving 0 bases unmatched. The CDR3 sequence is 12 residues long. The CDR3 DNA reads as TGTGCCAGCAGGGGACTAGCCAATGAGCAGTTCTTC. This gives the protein CASRGLANEQFF.

This chain connects TRBV28 to TRBJ2-7; 8 nucleotides agree with TRBD1. The CDR3 runs 15 residues. Trimming cost V 3 bases and J 7 bases; bases outside gene matches: 11. Germline values: CDR1 MDHEN, CDR2 SYDVKM. DNA for the CDR3: TGTGCCAGCAGTTTGGCAGGGGGCGCGATGTGGGAGCAGTACTTC. This codes for CASSLAGGAMWEQYF.